This record covers a single T cell receptor beta chain. The antigen is not known. The data were taken from a study of cytomegalovirus exposure and HLA in healthy donors. PCR primers comprised 60 Vbeta and 13 Jbeta primers. Here immunoSEQ multiplex PCR was the method, and the copy in TCRdb shows in-frame clones only, minus some. The sample consists of 150,000 to 200,000 clones, 70% to 80% of them appearing once. CDR1 is LNHDA and CDR2 is SQIVND in the germline V gene (reference sequence). The CDR3 runs to 14 residues. V lost 5 bases to trimming and J lost 4 bases; unmatched junction nucleotides: 7. Study results and caveats: Per a prior analysis, the majority of TCR beta V segments were productive roughly 87% or roughly 30% of the time. For presence/absence analyses, sequencing depth was assumed to be roughly uniform across donors.

The receptor's source is a male donor in good health and CMV-seronegative. What was sequenced was PBMCs. This rearrangement joins TRBV19 to TRBJ2-7, with 8 bases fitting TRBD1. The CDR3 region has the DNA TGTGCCAGTAGTTCGGCAGGGGGCGGTTACGAGCAGTACTTC. Protein sequence: CASSSAGGGYEQYF.